These 23 T cell receptor beta chains originate from one sample sequenced in a study of PD-1 blockade in classical Hodgkin lymphoma. Profiling relied on immunoSEQ multiplex PCR, and the TCRdb table lists in-frame clones only, not all of them. The sample has tens of thousands of clones, approximately 84% seen once. Brentuximab vedotin exposure varied among the patients, all of whom had relapsed after autologous stem cell transplantation. The material was peripheral blood mononuclear cells (PBMCs), obtained at baseline. These receptor sequences come from a human donor with classical Hodgkin lymphoma.

V is TRBV5-1 and J is TRBJ2-5; 9 bases fit TRBD2. The V gene's germline CDR1 is SGHRS and CDR2 YFSETQ. This CDR3 is 16 amino acids long. J gave up 2 bases and V 0 bases, and 5 bases lay outside the gene matches. The CDR3: CASSLEGGGAQETQYF. CDR3 DNA: TGCGCCAGCAGCTTGGAGGGCGGGGGGGCTCAAGAGACCCAGTACTTC.

The chain recombines TRBV7-6 with TRBJ2-7, with TRBD2 identical over 9 bases. J was trimmed by 5 bases and V by 5 bases; bases with no gene match: 10. Germline V gives CDR1 SGHVS, CDR2 FNYEAQ. The CDR3 has 15 residues. CDR3 nucleotides: TGTGCCAGCAGCCCCTCTAGCGGGGTCTATCACGAGCAGTACTTC. Its protein product is CASSPSSGVYHEQYF.

The chain joins TRBV7-3 to TRBJ2-2, with 9 nucleotides matching TRBD1. The trim removed 5 bases at V and 4 bases at J, leaving 2 bases unmatched. CDR3 length: 14 amino acids. Germline lookup yields CDR1 SGHTA and CDR2 FQGTGA. This CDR3 reads CASSAQGATGELFF. The CDR3 nucleotides read TGTGCCAGCAGCGCACAGGGGGCCACCGGGGAGCTGTTTTTT.

The genes are TRBV7-9 and TRBJ2-1, with D perhaps being TRBD1 or TRBD2 (5 bases each). Trimming removed 5 bases at V and 3 bases at J, with 23 bases between. The length of the CDR3 is 18 residues. Germline assignment: CDR1 SEHNR and CDR2 FQNEAQ (reference sequence). The CDR3 spells CASSPPRGGGSHYNEQFF. DNA for the CDR3: TGTGCCAGCAGCCCCCCCCGGGGTGGGGGATCCCACTACAATGAGCAGTTCTTC.

The chain is built from TRBV19 and TRBJ2-1; 11 bases fit TRBD2. This CDR3 has 14 amino acids. In germline, CDR1 is LNHDA, CDR2 SQIVND (reference sequence). Trimming took 5 bases from V and 12 from J; bases not matched to a gene: 9. The CDR3 is CASSELAGVLGQFF. The CDR3 bases are TGTGCCAGTAGTGAACTAGCGGGGGTTCTCGGGCAGTTCTTC.

This sequence joins TRBV2 and TRBJ2-7, with 9 bases identical to TRBD1. The CDR3 contains 14 residues. Looked up from germline, CDR1 is SNHLY and CDR2 is FYNNEI. With 6 bases clipped from V and 2 bases from J, the junction kept 5 bases outside the gene matches. CDR3 amino acids: CASSPGQGTYEQYF. The DNA for the CDR3 is TGTGCCAGCAGCCCGGGACAGGGTACCTACGAGCAGTACTTC.

The chain links TRBV5-1 to TRBJ1-6; D gene uncertain. Germline values: CDR1 SGHRS, CDR2 YFSETQ. The ends were cut back, 6 bases at V and 7 bases at J, with 11 bases in the middle. This CDR3 is built from 13 residues. In DNA, the CDR3 is TGCGCCAGCAAGACCGGCGAGAATTCACCCCTCCACTTT. It specifies CASKTGENSPLHF. Complete variable domain (other parts from reference TRBV5-1 and TRBJ1-6): KAGVTQTPRYLIKTRGQQVTLSCSPISGHRSVSWYQQTPGQGLQFLFEYFSETQRNKGNFPGRFSGRQFSNSRSEMNVSTLELGDSALYLCASKTGENSPLHFGNGTRLTVT.

Only a few counts were recorded for this clone. The chain joins TRBV21-1 to TRBJ2-7; the DNA was not compared with TRBD1, the D call given in the table. TRBV21-1 counts as a pseudogene. The CDR3 has 21 amino acids. CDR3 sequence (DNA): TGTGCCAGCAGCAAAGCGTTACGCAGGGGATTCCGCCACCCCACTGTCTACGAGCAGTACTTC. It translates to CASSKALRRGFRHPTVYEQYF.

V is TRBV6-6 and J is TRBJ2-1, with D unresolved. There are 13 residues in the CDR3. V dropped 8 bases and J dropped 5 bases, with 13 bases sitting between them. Germline-derived CDR1 and CDR2 are MNHNY and SVGAGI (reference sequence). This CDR3 is CASRPGVNNEQFF. CDR3 nucleotides: TGTGCCAGCCGACCTGGCGTAAACAATGAGCAGTTCTTC.

This chain links TRBV27 with TRBJ2-1; TRBD2 matches 9 bases. The J segment lost 4 bases and the V segment lost 3 bases, leaving 4 bases of the junction unmatched. CDR1 MNHEY and CDR2 SMNVEV come from the germline V gene (reference sequence). This CDR3 comprises 15 residues. CDR3 sequence (DNA): TGTGCCAGCAGTTTTCAGCGGGGGGCATACAATGAGCAGTTCTTC. Protein sequence: CASSFQRGAYNEQFF.

The V gene is TRBV21-1, the J gene TRBJ1-1; TRBD1 is the table's D call and was not checked against the DNA. TRBV21-1 constitutes a pseudogene. This CDR3 is 15 amino acids long. The CDR3 spells CASSARQGGDTEAFF. As DNA, the CDR3 is TGTGCCAGCAGCGCAAGACAGGGGGGGGACACTGAAGCTTTCTTT.

This clone has a handful of counts. This rearrangement joins TRBV7-9 to TRBJ2-1; D may correspond to TRBD1 or TRBD2 (5 bases each). Deletions cut 1 base from V and 6 bases from J, with 13 bases between. Germline CDR1 reads SEHNR; CDR2 reads FQNEAQ (reference sequence). The CDR3 runs 15 residues. In nucleotides, the CDR3 is TGTGCCAGCAGCTTAGGTGGGACCCGTGGCAATGAGCAGTTCTTC. This translates into CASSLGGTRGNEQFF.

This clone was seen a single time. The rearrangement joins TRBV5-1 to TRBJ2-1, with 12 bases matching TRBD2. This CDR3 comprises 15 residues. Trimming removed 4 bases from V and 8 bases from J; junction bases left unmatched: 7. Germline V gives CDR1 SGHRS, CDR2 YFSETQ. The CDR3 DNA reads TGCGCCAGCAGCCTGCGCTCTAGCGGGGGGGATGAGCAGTTCTTC. Residues: CASSLRSSGGDEQFF.

J is TRBJ2-3 and V is TRBV4-2; 9 bases fit TRBD2. This CDR3 is built from 18 residues. Germline CDR1 is LGHNA and CDR2 is YNFKEQ. The junction had 12 bases not matched to a gene; V was cut back by 0 bases and J by 5 bases. CDR3 nucleotides: TGTGCCAGCAGCCAAGAAGGGTACGGCGGGGGGGCTGGAGATACGCAGTATTTT. This encodes CASSQEGYGGGAGDTQYF.

CDR3 sequence (DNA): TGTGCCAGCAGTTCTAGCAACGAGCAGTACTTC. Amino acid sequence: CASSSSNEQYF. The J gene is TRBJ2-7, the V gene TRBV6-5, with D tentatively TRBD2 (5 bases). The germline V gene has CDR1 MNHEY and CDR2 SVGAGI. This CDR3 has 11 amino acids. The V end lost 4 bases, the J end lost 5 bases, and 6 bases lay between the germline ends.

This chain uses TRBV7-8 with TRBJ1-2, with 7 nucleotides matching TRBD1. J lost 8 bases, V lost 3 bases, and 6 bases had no gene match. The germline CDR1 and CDR2 sequences are SGHVS and FQNEAQ. This CDR3 comprises 13 residues. The CDR3 reads CASSFTGEGGYTF. The CDR3 DNA is TGTGCCAGCAGCTTCACAGGGGAGGGCGGCTACACCTTC.

The chain is built from TRBV5-1 and TRBJ1-2; a weak D match, TRBD1 (5 bases). Germline assignment: CDR1 SGHRS and CDR2 YFSETQ. The CDR3 is 14 residues long. Between the trimmed V and J ends, which lost 0 bases and 4 bases, there was a span of 10 bases. CDR3 residues: CASSLEGLGYGYTF. The CDR3 bases are TGCGCCAGCAGCTTGGAGGGGCTGGGCTATGGCTACACCTTC.

The chain is built from TRBV7-9 and TRBJ1-1; TRBD1 is a possible D gene (5 bases). The germline V gene encodes CDR1 SEHNR and CDR2 FQNEAQ (reference sequence). The CDR3 covers 13 residues. Trimming took off 6 bases at V and 4 bases at J, with 12 bases between the two ends. In DNA, the CDR3 is TGTGCCAGCAGAAAGACAGTGAGCACTGAAGCTTTCTTT. Protein product: CASRKTVSTEAFF.

The chain links TRBV5-4 to TRBJ2-3; 9 bases match TRBD2. The J segment lost 8 bases and the V segment lost 0 bases, leaving 7 bases of the junction unmatched. Germline values: CDR1 SGHNT, CDR2 YYREEE (reference sequence). The CDR3 covers 15 residues. For the CDR3, the DNA is TGTGCCAGCAGCTTGGCTAGCGGGGACCCCGGTACGCAGTATTTT. Its protein is CASSLASGDPGTQYF.

The V call is TRBV4-1, the J call TRBJ2-3; 15 nucleotides agree with TRBD2. The CDR3 has 19 amino acids. Per the germline V gene, CDR1 is MGHRA and CDR2 is YSYEKL. V lost 4 bases and J lost 0; bases outside the gene matches: 8. For the CDR3, the DNA is TGCGCCAGCAGCCTAGACCCGGGACTAGCGGGGGGAAGCACAGATACGCAGTATTTT. It encodes CASSLDPGLAGGSTDTQYF.

This chain links TRBV7-9 with TRBJ1-2; D ambiguous. Germline CDR1 is SEHNR and CDR2 is FQNEAQ (reference sequence). CDR3 size: 13 residues. Trimming removed 3 bases from V and 3 bases from J, with 8 bases in between. The CDR3 spells CASSFNLHYGYTF. DNA for the CDR3: TGTGCCAGCAGCTTCAATCTGCACTATGGCTACACCTTC. Drawing the rest from reference TRBV7-9 and TRBJ1-2, the complete variable domain is DTGVSQNPRHKITKRGQNVTFRCDPISEHNRLYWYRQTLGQGPEFLTYFQNEAQLEKSRLLSDRFSAERPKGSFSTLEIQRTEQGDSAMYLCASSFNLHYGYTFGSGTRLTVV.

This chain links TRBV4-2 with TRBJ2-7, with 9 bases lining up with TRBD2. CDR1 is LGHNA and CDR2 is YNFKEQ in the germline V gene. J lost 0 bases, V lost 0 bases, and 0 bases had no gene match. The CDR3 runs to 15 residues. CDR3 in DNA: TGTGCCAGCAGCCAAGAGACTAGCGGCTCCTACGAGCAGTACTTC. This translates into CASSQETSGSYEQYF.

J is TRBJ2-5 and V is TRBV13; 8 nucleotides match TRBD2. The V segment lost 1 base and the J segment 5 bases; nucleotides outside the gene matches: 9. CDR3 length equals 16 residues. Germline CDR1 and CDR2: PRHDT and FYEKMQ (reference sequence). CDR3 nucleotides: TGTGCCAGCAGCTTAGCTACTAGCGGAAGGGGGGAGACCCAGTACTTC. Its translation: CASSLATSGRGETQYF. The variable domain in full, completed from reference TRBV13 and TRBJ2-5, reads AAGVIQSPRHLIKEKRETATLKCYPIPRHDTVYWYQQGPGQDPQFLISFYEKMQSDKGSIPDRFSAQQFSDYHSELNMSSLELGDSALYFCASSLATSGRGETQYFGPGTRLLVL.